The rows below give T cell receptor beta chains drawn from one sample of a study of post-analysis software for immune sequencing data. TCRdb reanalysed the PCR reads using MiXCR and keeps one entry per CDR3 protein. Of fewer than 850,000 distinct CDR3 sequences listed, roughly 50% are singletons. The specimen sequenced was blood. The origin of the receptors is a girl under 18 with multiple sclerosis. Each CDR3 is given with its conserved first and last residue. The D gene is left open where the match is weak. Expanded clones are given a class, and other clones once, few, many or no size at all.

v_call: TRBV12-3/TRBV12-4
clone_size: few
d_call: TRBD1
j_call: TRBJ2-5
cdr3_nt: TGTGCCAGCAGTTTCGCAGGGACAGGTAGCCAAGAGACCCAGTACTTC
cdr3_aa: CASSFAGTGSQETQYF

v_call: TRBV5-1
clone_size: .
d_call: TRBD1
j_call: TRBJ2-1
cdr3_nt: TGCGCCAGCAGCTGGGGGACAGACAATGAGCAGTTCTTC
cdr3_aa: CASSWGTDNEQFF

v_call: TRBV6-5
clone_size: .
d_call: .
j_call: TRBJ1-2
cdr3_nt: TGTGCCAGCAGTCGACTCGTCCCCAACTATGGCTACACCTTC
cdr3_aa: CASSRLVPNYGYTF

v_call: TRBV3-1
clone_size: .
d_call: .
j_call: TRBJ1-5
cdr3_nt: TGTGCCAGCAGCCAAGAGTCGGTTTTGCAGCCCCAGCATTTT
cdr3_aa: CASSQESVLQPQHF

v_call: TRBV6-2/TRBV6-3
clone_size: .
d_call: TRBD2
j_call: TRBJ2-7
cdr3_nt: TGTGCCAGCAGTTCTTCCGGACTAGCGGGAGTCTACTCCTACGAGCAGTACTTC
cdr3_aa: CASSSSGLAGVYSYEQYF

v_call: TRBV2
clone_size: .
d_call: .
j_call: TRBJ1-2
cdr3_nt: TGTGCCAGCAGTGAATCTCGTAGCTACTATGGCTACACCTTC
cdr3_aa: CASSESRSYYGYTF

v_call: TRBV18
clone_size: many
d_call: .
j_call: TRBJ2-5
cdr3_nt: TGTGCCAGCTCACCACTCCCGGTGGGACAAGAGACCCAGTACTTC
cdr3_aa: CASSPLPVGQETQYF

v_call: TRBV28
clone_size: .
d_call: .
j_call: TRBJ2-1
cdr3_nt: TGTGCCAGCAGTTTACCTTCAAGGGGTGAGCAGTTCTTC
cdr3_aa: CASSLPSRGEQFF

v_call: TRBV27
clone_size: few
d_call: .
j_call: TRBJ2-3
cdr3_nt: TGTGCCAGCAGTAGGGCCGCGAGGGGGAGAGGGGATACGCAGTATTTT
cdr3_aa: CASSRAARGRGDTQYF

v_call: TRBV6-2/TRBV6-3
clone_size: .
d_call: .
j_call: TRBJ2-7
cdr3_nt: TGTGCCAGCAGCCCACCTGGAGTCTCCTACGAGCAGTACTTC
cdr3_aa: CASSPPGVSYEQYF

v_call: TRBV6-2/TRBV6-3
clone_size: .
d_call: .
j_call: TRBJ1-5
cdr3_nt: TGTGCCAGCAGGTTTGATAATCAGCCCCAGCATTTT
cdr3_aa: CASRFDNQPQHF

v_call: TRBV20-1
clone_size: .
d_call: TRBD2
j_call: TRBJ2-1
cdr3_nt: TGTACCAAGGGGAGGGACTGGAACAATGAGCAGTTCTTC
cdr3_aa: CTKGRDWNNEQFF

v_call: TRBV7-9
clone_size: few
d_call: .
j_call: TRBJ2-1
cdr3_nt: TGTGCCAGCAGCTCCCCCCCGGGGGTTGAAGGCGGCGAGCAGTTCTTC
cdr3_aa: CASSSPPGVEGGEQFF

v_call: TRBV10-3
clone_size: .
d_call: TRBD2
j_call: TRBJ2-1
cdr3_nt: TGTGCCATCAGTGAGCCCCCTAGCGGAGCCTCCTACAATGAGCAGTTCTTC
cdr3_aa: CAISEPPSGASYNEQFF

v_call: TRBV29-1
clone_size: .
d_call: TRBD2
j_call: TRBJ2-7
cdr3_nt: TGCAGCGTTGCAGGGACTAGCGTCTACGAGCAGTACTTC
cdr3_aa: CSVAGTSVYEQYF

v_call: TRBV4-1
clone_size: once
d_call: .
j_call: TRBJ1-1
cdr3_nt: TGCGCCAGCAGCCCAGATTACTCAGGGCTGACTGAAGCTTTCTTT
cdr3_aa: CASSPDYSGLTEAFF

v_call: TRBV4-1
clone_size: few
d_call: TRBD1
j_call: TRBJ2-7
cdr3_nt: TGCGCCAGCAGCCAAGTACTGGGACAGGGGGCTTTCGAGCAGTACTTC
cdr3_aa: CASSQVLGQGAFEQYF

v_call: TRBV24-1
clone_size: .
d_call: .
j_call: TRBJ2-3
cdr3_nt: TGTGCCACCAGTGTGGACAGTCCCTATGGGACAGATACGCAGTATTTT
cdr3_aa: CATSVDSPYGTDTQYF

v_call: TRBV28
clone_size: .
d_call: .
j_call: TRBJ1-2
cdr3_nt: TGTGCCAGCAGGCCGGGCCCCACTGGGGCTTATGGCTACACCTTC
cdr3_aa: CASRPGPTGAYGYTF

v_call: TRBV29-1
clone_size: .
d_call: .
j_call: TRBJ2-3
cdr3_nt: TGCAGCGTTGCGCTATGGGCAGGGTTGGACACAGATACGCAGTATTTT
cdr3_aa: CSVALWAGLDTDTQYF

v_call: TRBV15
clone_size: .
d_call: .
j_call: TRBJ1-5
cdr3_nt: TGTGCCACCAGCAGAGAAGTGGCGGGAAATCAGCCCCAGCATTTT
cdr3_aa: CATSREVAGNQPQHF

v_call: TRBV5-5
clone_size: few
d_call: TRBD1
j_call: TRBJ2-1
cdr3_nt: TGTGCCAGCAGCTCTCCGGGACAGGTATACAATGAGCAGTTCTTC
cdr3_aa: CASSSPGQVYNEQFF

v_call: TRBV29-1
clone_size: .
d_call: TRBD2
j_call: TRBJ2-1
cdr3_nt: TGCAGCGTTTCGAGCGGGAATTTTAACAATGAGCAGTTCTTC
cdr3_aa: CSVSSGNFNNEQFF

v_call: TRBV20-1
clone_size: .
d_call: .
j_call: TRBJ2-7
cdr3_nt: TGCAGTGCGTGGGACGGCCAGTCCTACGAGCAGTACTTC
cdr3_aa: CSAWDGQSYEQYF

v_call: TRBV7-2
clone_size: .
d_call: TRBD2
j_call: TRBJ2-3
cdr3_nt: TGTGCCAGCAGCTCCGAAGTCGGGAGGGTTCGGGCAGATACGCAGTATTTT
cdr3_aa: CASSSEVGRVRADTQYF

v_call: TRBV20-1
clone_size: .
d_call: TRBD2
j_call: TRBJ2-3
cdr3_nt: TGCAGTGCTAGAGATTCCGGGCTAGCGGGTTTCCCCGCAGATACGCAGTATTTT
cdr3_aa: CSARDSGLAGFPADTQYF

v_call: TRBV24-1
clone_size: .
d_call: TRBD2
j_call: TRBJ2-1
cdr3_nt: TGTGCCACCAGTGTATTAGCGGGAGACGGCTACAATGAGCAGTTCTTC
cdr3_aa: CATSVLAGDGYNEQFF

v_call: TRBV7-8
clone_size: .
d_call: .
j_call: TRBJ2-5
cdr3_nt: TGTGCCAGCAGCCTACGACGGTTACAAGAGGCCCAGTACTTC
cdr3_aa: CASSLRRLQEAQYF

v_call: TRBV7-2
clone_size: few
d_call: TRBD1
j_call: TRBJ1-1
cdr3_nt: TGTGCCAGCAGCCCCCGGACAGGGGACACTGAAGCTTTCTTT
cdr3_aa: CASSPRTGDTEAFF

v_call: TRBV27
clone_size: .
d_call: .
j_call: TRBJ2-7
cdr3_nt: TGTGCCAGCAGTTTTCGGCGGGACCCATTCTACGAGCAGTACTTC
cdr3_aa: CASSFRRDPFYEQYF

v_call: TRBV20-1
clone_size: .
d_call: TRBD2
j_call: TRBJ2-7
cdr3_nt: TGCAGTGCTAGACAAAGCGGGAGGAGACACGAGCAGTACTTC
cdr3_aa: CSARQSGRRHEQYF

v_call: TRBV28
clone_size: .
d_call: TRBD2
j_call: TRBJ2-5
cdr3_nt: TGTGCCAGCAGGCTCCTAGCGGGCATCCAAGAGACCCAGTACTTC
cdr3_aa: CASRLLAGIQETQYF

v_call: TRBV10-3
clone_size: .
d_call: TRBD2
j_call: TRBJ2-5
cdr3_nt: TGTGCCATCAGGGTGACTAGCCGCAATGAGCAGTACTTC
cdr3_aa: CAIRVTSRNEQYF

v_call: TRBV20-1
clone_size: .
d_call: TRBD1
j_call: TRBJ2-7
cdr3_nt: TGCAGTGCCTCCCGGGACAGGCTCAACGAGCAGTACTTC
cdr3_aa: CSASRDRLNEQYF

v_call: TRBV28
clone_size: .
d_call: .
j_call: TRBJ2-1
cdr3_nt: TGTGCCAGCATCAATGGGAAGAATGTTCCCAATGAGCAGTTCTTC
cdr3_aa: CASINGKNVPNEQFF

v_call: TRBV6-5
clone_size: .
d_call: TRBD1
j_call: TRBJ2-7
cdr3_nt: TGTGCCAGCAGTTCCTTGTGGACAGGGTCCTACGAGCAGTACTTC
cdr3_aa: CASSSLWTGSYEQYF

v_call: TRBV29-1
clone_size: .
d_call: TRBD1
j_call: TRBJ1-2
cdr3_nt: TGCAGCGTAGGGACAGGCATTATTAGCTACACCTTC
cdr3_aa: CSVGTGIISYTF

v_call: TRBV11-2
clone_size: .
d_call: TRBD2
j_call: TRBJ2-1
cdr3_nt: TGTGCCAGCAGCCCCCCTTGGCGGGAGGGCCTCTACAATGAGCAGTTCTTC
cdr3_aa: CASSPPWREGLYNEQFF

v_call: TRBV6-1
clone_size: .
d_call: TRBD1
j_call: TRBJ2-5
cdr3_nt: TGTGCCAGCAGTTCCGGGACAGGGTTCGGAGAGACCCAGTACTTC
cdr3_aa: CASSSGTGFGETQYF

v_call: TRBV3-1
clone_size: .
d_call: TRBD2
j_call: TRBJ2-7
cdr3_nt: TGTGCCAGCAGCCAAGATACTAGCGGGAGGGACAATGAGCAGTACTTC
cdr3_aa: CASSQDTSGRDNEQYF

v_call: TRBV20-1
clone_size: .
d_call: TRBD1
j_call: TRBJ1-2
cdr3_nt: TGCAGTGCTAGAGAAAACAACAGGGGGGACGGGTCGTGCTACACCTTC
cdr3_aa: CSARENNRGDGSCYTF

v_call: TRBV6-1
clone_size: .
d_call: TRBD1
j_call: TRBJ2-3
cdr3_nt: TGTGCCAGCAGAAACAGGGGAGCCAGGGATACGCAGTATTTT
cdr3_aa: CASRNRGARDTQYF

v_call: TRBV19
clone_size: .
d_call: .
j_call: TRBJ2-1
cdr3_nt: TGTGCCAGTAGTATAGGAGGAACTCCCATGGATGAGCAGTTCTTC
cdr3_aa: CASSIGGTPMDEQFF

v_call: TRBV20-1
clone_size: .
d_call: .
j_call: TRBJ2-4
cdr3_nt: TGCAGTGCCGCTTTAGCCAAAAACATTCAGTACTTC
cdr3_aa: CSAALAKNIQYF

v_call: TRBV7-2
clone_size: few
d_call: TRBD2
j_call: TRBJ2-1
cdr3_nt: TGTGCCAGCAGCCCGGAGCGGGACCTCTACAATGAGCAGTTCTTC
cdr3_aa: CASSPERDLYNEQFF

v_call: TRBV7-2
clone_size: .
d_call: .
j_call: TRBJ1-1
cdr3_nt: TGTGCCAGCAGCCCGGGGAGGGGGAGCACTGAAGCTTTCTTT
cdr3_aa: CASSPGRGSTEAFF